These 30 T cell receptor beta chains came from one sample sequenced in a study of T cells after posttransplantation cyclophosphamide. Produced via immunoSEQ multiplex PCR; TCRdb's table is partial and in-frame only. In total the sample includes roughly 10,000 clones, none of them seen once. A marrow graft followed busulfan-fludarabine conditioning, with cyclophosphamide on days +3 and +4. The sequencing here drew on PBMCs, taken approximately 380 days after allogeneic stem cell transplant with posttransplant cyclophosphamide. The receptors were sampled from a male patient aged 45-60 years who received an allogeneic stem cell transplant from a related donor and was CMV-positive. The graft donor may have contributed some T cells.

In its sample, this clone was seen many times. The chain employs TRBV5-1 and TRBJ2-6; possibly TRBD1 for D (6 bases). From germline, CDR1 is SGHRS and CDR2 YFSETQ. V lost 4 bases and J lost 1, with 21 bases in between. This CDR3 is built from 19 residues. The CDR3 region is CASSPSPGTSESGANVLTF. In DNA, the CDR3 is TGCGCCAGCAGCCCCTCACCGGGGACATCAGAGTCTGGGGCCAACGTCCTGACTTTC.

Relative to its sample, this clone is medium-sized. V gene TRBV19 combines with J gene TRBJ1-6; the match to TRBD1 covers 8 bases. V lost 8 bases to trimming and J lost 4 bases; unmatched junction nucleotides: 7. The CDR3 is made up of 15 amino acids. Germline V gene sequence: CDR1 LNHDA, CDR2 SQIVND (reference sequence). CDR3 protein: CASLPGQAYNSPLHF. The CDR3 bases are TGTGCCAGTCTACCGGGACAGGCTTATAATTCACCCCTCCACTTT.

This clone has at least ten counts. This chain uses TRBV7-9 with TRBJ2-1; D is possibly TRBD1 (5 bases). This CDR3 is 15 amino acids long. Germline CDR1 reads SEHNR; CDR2 reads FQNEAQ (reference sequence). Trimming left V 5 bases short and J 0 bases short, with 11 bases between. CDR3 DNA sequence: TGTGCCAGCAGCCGCCCAGGGTCCTCCTACAATGAGCAGTTCTTC. Amino acids: CASSRPGSSYNEQFF.

This clone was observed many times. The V gene is TRBV4-3, the J gene TRBJ2-1; the D is unclear. Germline CDR1 reads LGHNA; CDR2 reads YSLEER. Trimming removed 4 bases from V and 9 bases from J, with 10 bases in between. This CDR3 contains 12 residues. Written as DNA, the CDR3 is TGCGCCAGCAGCCCGGGTGGCGGTGAGCAGTTCTTC. Translated: CASSPGGGEQFF.

This clone was seen ten or more times. V usage is TRBV19 and J usage is TRBJ1-4; weak D call: TRBD1 (6 bases). V was pared by 6 bases and J by 4 bases, with 12 bases between. This CDR3 spans 14 amino acids. Germline V gives CDR1 LNHDA, CDR2 SQIVND (reference sequence). DNA of the CDR3: TGTGCCAGTAGCCACAGGGCAATTAATGAAAAACTGTTTTTT. This codes for CASSHRAINEKLFF.

The chain links TRBV5-1 to TRBJ2-5, with 11 bases lining up with TRBD1. The end of the DNA aligns better with TRBJ2-7, so the J call may be wrong. The CDR3 consists of 17 residues. Germline CDR1 is SGHRS and CDR2 is YFSETQ. CDR3 nucleotides: TGCGCCAGCAGCTTGAGAGATACCGGGACAGGGGGCTACGAGCAGTACTTC. As protein: CASSLRDTGTGGYEQYF.

The table lists this clone with many counts. The V call is TRBV18, the J call TRBJ1-1; D is perhaps TRBD1 (6 bases). The CDR3 contains 14 residues. The ends were cut back, 6 bases at V and 4 bases at J, with 15 bases in the middle. From germline, CDR1 is KGHSH and CDR2 LQKENI. CDR3: CASSQGQTGTEAFF. The DNA for the CDR3 is TGTGCCAGCTCCCAAGGACAGACCGGCACTGAAGCTTTCTTT.

This clone was counted ten times or more. This chain connects TRBV2 to TRBJ2-4; 7 nucleotides line up with TRBD2. The CDR3 sequence is 16 residues long. V was clipped by 3 bases and J by 1 base; unmatched bases: 6. Germline CDR1 reads SNHLY; CDR2 reads FYNNEI. The CDR3 DNA is TGTGCCAGCAGTGAGGGGCGGGAGCGGGCCAAAAACATTCAGTACTTC. Its protein product is CASSEGRERAKNIQYF. Variable domain in full (rest from reference TRBV2 and TRBJ2-4): EPEVTQTPSHQVTQMGQEVILRCVPISNHLYFYWYRQILGQKVEFLVSFYNNEISEKSEIFDDQFSVERPDGSNFTLKIRSTKLEDSAMYFCASSEGRERAKNIQYFGAGTRLSVL.

The sample holds many counts of this clone. J is TRBJ2-3 and V is TRBV4-3, with D perhaps matching TRBD1 (5 bases). The germline gives CDR1 LGHNA, CDR2 YSLEER. The CDR3 runs 15 residues. V was trimmed by 0 bases and J by 5 bases, leaving 12 bases between them. CDR3 DNA: TGCGCCAGCAGCCAAGAGGGCAGGGTGGTAGATACGCAGTATTTT. Translating gives CASSQEGRVVDTQYF.

Ten or more counts support this clone. CDR3 in amino acids: CASSLDVGTDLTGELFF. CDR3 DNA sequence: TGTGCCAGCAGCTTAGACGTGGGGACAGACCTCACCGGGGAGCTGTTTTTT. The chain employs TRBV7-9 and TRBJ2-2, with 7 bases lining up with TRBD1. Germline V CDR1 and CDR2: SEHNR, FQNEAQ (reference sequence). The junction had 9 bases not matched to a gene; V was cut back by 1 base and J by 4 bases. The length of the CDR3 is 17 residues.

This clone showed up many times. V usage is TRBV2 and J usage is TRBJ1-1, with D perhaps TRBD1 (6 bases). V shed 5 bases and J shed 1 base, with 8 bases lying between them. The CDR3 consists of 13 residues. Looked up from germline, CDR1 is SNHLY and CDR2 is FYNNEI. CDR3 in DNA: TGTGCCAGCAGTCTACAGGGGAACACTGAAGCTTTCTTT. Translated: CASSLQGNTEAFF.

Only a few counts were recorded for this clone. J is TRBJ2-5 and V is TRBV4-1; D uncertain. TRBJ2-7 matches the DNA end more closely, so the J call is doubtful. The CDR3 has 13 residues. Looked up from germline, CDR1 is MGHRA and CDR2 is YSYEKL. Written as DNA, the CDR3 is TGCGCCAGCAGCCAAGGAACCTCCTACGAGCAGTACTTC. Translation gives CASSQGTSYEQYF.

This clone has a count of ten or more. The chain joins TRBV5-5 to TRBJ2-1; no firm D call. Looked up from germline, CDR1 is SGHKS and CDR2 is YYEKEE (reference sequence). V was shortened by 6 bases and J by 9 bases, with 7 bases between the two germline ends. The CDR3 runs 10 residues. This CDR3 is CASNQIEQFF. Here the CDR3 DNA reads TGTGCCAGCAATCAGATTGAGCAGTTCTTC.

The table lists this clone with many counts. The CDR3 bases are TGTGCCAGCTCACCACCCGTAGGGGGCAAGGACACAGATACGCAGTATTTT. It encodes CASSPPVGGKDTDTQYF. This chain joins TRBV18 and TRBJ2-3, with 7 positions matching TRBD1. The trim removed 0 bases at V and 2 bases at J, leaving 8 bases unmatched. The CDR3 consists of 17 residues. Per germline, CDR1 KGHSH and CDR2 LQKENI.

This clone has at least ten counts. The chain carries TRBV25-1 and TRBJ2-1; possible D gene TRBD2, 7 bases. Deletions cut 1 base from V and 2 bases from J, with 15 bases between. Germline V gives CDR1 MGHDK, CDR2 SYGVNS. The CDR3 runs to 17 residues. This CDR3 reads CASSELMRGPAYNEQFF. CDR3 bases: TGTGCCAGCAGTGAATTGATGCGGGGGCCTGCCTACAATGAGCAGTTCTTC.

This clone was counted at least ten times. The chain combines TRBV7-6 with TRBJ2-5; 11 nucleotides line up with TRBD1. Per germline, CDR1 SGHVS and CDR2 FNYEAQ. V gave up 4 bases and J gave up 4 bases; unmatched junction bases: 11. The CDR3 spans 17 residues. The CDR3 region is CASSSVQFGTGGETQYF. The DNA of the CDR3 is TGTGCCAGCAGCTCCGTTCAATTCGGGACAGGGGGAGAGACCCAGTACTTC.

This clone is medium-sized (0.01 to 0.1%) within its sample. The CDR3 nucleotides read TGCGCCAGCAACTTGGCGGTGAGCAACACTGAAGCTTTCTTT. Protein product: CASNLAVSNTEAFF. The genes are TRBV10-2 and TRBJ1-1; no firm D call. This CDR3 region has 14 residues. Between the trimmed V and J ends, which lost 7 bases and 2 bases, there was a span of 14 bases. Germline assignment: CDR1 WSHSY and CDR2 SAAADI.

This clone was counted many times. The chain recombines TRBV6-4 with TRBJ1-6; 11 positions agree with TRBD1. In germline, CDR1 is MRHNA, CDR2 SNTAGT. V lost 6 bases to trimming and J lost 7 bases; unmatched junction nucleotides: 11. The CDR3 spans 17 residues. CDR3 in DNA: TGTGCCAGCAGGGTGAAACGGACAGGGGGCGTAAATTCACCCCTCCACTTT. The encoded protein is CASRVKRTGGVNSPLHF.

This clone was recorded many times. This sequence joins TRBV19 and TRBJ1-2; TRBD1 aligns across 9 bases. With V trimmed by 5 bases and J by 4 bases, 5 bases remained unmatched. This CDR3 is built from 14 residues. CDR1 and CDR2 (germline): LNHDA, SQIVND (reference sequence). The CDR3 here is CASSADRGVYGYTF. CDR3 bases: TGTGCCAGTAGTGCCGACAGGGGGGTCTATGGCTACACCTTC.

Sample share makes this clone medium-sized. The chain combines TRBV9 with TRBJ2-1; 12 bases agree with TRBD2. The CDR3 consists of 14 residues. Trimming removed 0 bases from V and 15 bases from J; junction bases left unmatched: 7. Germline V gene data show CDR1 as SGDLS and CDR2 as YYNGEE. CDR3 coding DNA: TGTGCCAGCAGCGTAGGCCTAGCGGGAGGGCCCGTGTTCTTC. This codes for CASSVGLAGGPVFF. Full variable domain (rest looked up from reference TRBV9 and TRBJ2-1): DSGVTQTPKHLITATGQRVTLRCSPRSGDLSVYWYQQSLDQGLQFLIQYYNGEERAKGNILERFSAQQFPDLHSELNLSSLELGDSALYFCASSVGLAGGPVFFGPGTRLTVL.

The table lists this clone with many counts. The rearrangement links TRBV28 to TRBJ2-7; maybe TRBD1 (5 bases). CDR1 MDHEN and CDR2 SYDVKM come from the germline V gene. There are 12 residues in the CDR3. Deletions cut 6 bases from V and 2 bases from J, with 8 bases between. The CDR3 DNA sequence: TGTGCCAGCAGGCAGGGCGCCTACGAGCAGTACTTC. It codes for CASRQGAYEQYF.

At least ten counts were recorded for this clone. The gene calls are TRBV5-6 and TRBJ2-1, with TRBD1 identical over 9 bases. The CDR3 is 13 amino acids. Unmatched junction bases numbered 7, after V lost 5 bases and J lost 10 bases. Germline lookup yields CDR1 SGHDT and CDR2 YYEEEE. CDR3 protein: CASSYGTGTEQFF. In nucleotides, the CDR3 is TGTGCCAGCAGTTACGGGACAGGGACCGAGCAGTTCTTC.

This clone qualifies as medium-sized (0.01 to 0.1%). The chain uses TRBV5-1 and TRBJ2-1, with 9 bases identical to TRBD2. The CDR3 extends over 16 amino acids. CDR1 is SGHRS, CDR2 YFSETQ, per germline. V lost 5 bases, J lost 3 bases, and 9 bases stayed unmatched. This CDR3 reads CASRQVRLAVYNEQFF. In nucleotides, the CDR3 is TGCGCCAGCAGACAGGTCAGACTAGCGGTCTACAATGAGCAGTTCTTC. Based on the CDR3 plus reference TRBV5-1 and TRBJ2-1, the full variable domain is KAGVTQTPRYLIKTRGQQVTLSCSPISGHRSVSWYQQTPGQGLQFLFEYFSETQRNKGNFPGRFSGRQFSNSRSEMNVSTLELGDSALYLCASRQVRLAVYNEQFFGPGTRLTVL.

This clone was counted at least ten times. The chain couples TRBV5-1 to TRBJ1-1; possibly TRBD1 for D (5 bases). Germline CDR1 reads SGHRS; CDR2 reads YFSETQ. Trimming shortened V by 2 bases and J by 3 bases, and 8 bases separated the two germline ends. The CDR3 loop spans 13 amino acids. CDR3 region: CASSFGGDTEAFF. CDR3 DNA sequence: TGCGCCAGCAGCTTTGGAGGGGACACTGAAGCTTTCTTT. Supplemented by reference TRBV5-1 and TRBJ1-1, the full variable domain reads KAGVTQTPRYLIKTRGQQVTLSCSPISGHRSVSWYQQTPGQGLQFLFEYFSETQRNKGNFPGRFSGRQFSNSRSEMNVSTLELGDSALYLCASSFGGDTEAFFGQGTRLTVV.

This clone is medium-sized (0.01 to 0.1%). The chain recombines TRBV5-5 with TRBJ2-6, with D perhaps matching TRBD2 (5 bases). This CDR3 is built from 16 residues. V was trimmed by 4 bases and J by 0 bases, leaving 11 bases between them. Germline V lookup: CDR1 SGHKS, CDR2 YYEKEE (reference sequence). Here the CDR3 reads CASSPRASSGANVLTF. The CDR3 DNA sequence: TGTGCCAGCAGCCCGAGGGCCTCCTCTGGGGCCAACGTCCTGACTTTC.

By its share, this clone is medium-sized. The J gene is TRBJ2-1, the V gene TRBV11-2; a weak D match, TRBD2 (5 bases). The V and J ends lost 0 bases and 1 base respectively, with 19 bases between them. CDR1 and CDR2 from the germline V gene are SGHAT and FQNNGV. CDR3 length: 19 residues. DNA of the CDR3: TGTGCCAGCAGCTTAGACGGGGAATTTGACGGGGTTTCCTACAATGAGCAGTTCTTC. It encodes CASSLDGEFDGVSYNEQFF.

The sample holds many counts of this clone. The chain couples TRBV7-9 to TRBJ1-2, with D possibly TRBD1 on 6 matching bases. V dropped 1 base and J dropped 1 base, with 10 bases sitting between them. This CDR3 comprises 15 residues. Germline V gene data show CDR1 as SEHNR and CDR2 as FQNEAQ (reference sequence). The CDR3 here is CASSLVGDINYGYTF. CDR3 sequence (DNA): TGTGCCAGCAGCTTAGTAGGGGACATTAACTATGGCTACACCTTC. Full variable domain (outside the CDR3, taken from reference TRBV7-9 and TRBJ1-2): DTGVSQNPRHKITKRGQNVTFRCDPISEHNRLYWYRQTLGQGPEFLTYFQNEAQLEKSRLLSDRFSAERPKGSFSTLEIQRTEQGDSAMYLCASSLVGDINYGYTFGSGTRLTVV.

In its sample, this clone was seen a few times. This rearrangement joins TRBV13 to TRBJ2-5; D possibly corresponds to TRBD2 (5 bases). The J call is in doubt because the DNA end fits TRBJ2-7 better. Germline CDR1 PRHDT, CDR2 FYEKMQ (reference sequence). The CDR3 is 13 amino acids. The CDR3 coding sequence is TGTGCCAGTAGAGGGAATCCTGAGGACGAGCAGTACTTC. Protein: CASRGNPEDEQYF.

The table lists this clone with many counts. CDR3 loop: CASSTPLRTAANYGYTF. For the CDR3, the DNA is TGTGCCAGTAGTACCCCACTGAGGACAGCGGCTAACTATGGCTACACCTTC. The chain is built from TRBV19 and TRBJ1-2, with D possibly matching TRBD1 (6 bases). Germline CDR1 and CDR2: LNHDA and SQIVND (reference sequence). The V end lost 4 bases, the J end lost 0 bases, and 18 bases lay between the germline ends. CDR3 size: 17 residues.

This clone was picked up many times. The chain combines TRBV15 with TRBJ1-6; TRBD1 agrees at 7 bases. The germline gives CDR1 LNHNV, CDR2 YYDKDF (reference sequence). The CDR3 contains 14 residues. With V trimmed by 9 bases and J by 9 bases, 11 bases remained unmatched. The CDR3 region has the DNA TGTGCCACTAAACAGGGGATCGGTAGTTCACCCCTCCACTTT. It specifies CATKQGIGSSPLHF.